The clone carrying this TCR beta chain was seen only a few times. At one boundary the junction diverges from the germline segment, which might be a read error. The assay was immunoSEQ multiplex PCR, and TCRdb's table has in-frame clones only and misses some. Among over 35,000 clones listed, 76% were seen once. This entry belongs to a study of PD-1 blockade in classical Hodgkin lymphoma. CDR3 length: 17 residues. Germline values: CDR1 SGHTA, CDR2 FQGTGA. All trial patients relapsed after autologous stem cell transplantation. Sequenced material: peripheral blood mononuclear cells (PBMCs), taken at baseline. This TCR was sampled from a human donor with classical Hodgkin lymphoma. The chain is built from TRBV7-3 and TRBJ2-1; 7 bases line up with TRBD2. The CDR3 nucleotides read TGTGCCAGCAGCCGATACCCCCTAGCGGCCTCCTTCAATGAGCAGTTCTTC. It encodes CASSRYPLAASFNEQFF.